These T cell receptor beta chains were read from a single sample in a study of blood T cell repertoires in COVID-19. The data were produced by immunoSEQ multiplex PCR, yet TCRdb's version contains in-frame clones alone and is incomplete. The sample contains roughly 250,000 clones, 70% to 90% of which appear only once. The sample comprised peripheral blood. These receptors were obtained from a middle-aged woman who had recovered from COVID-19. The CDR3 runs from the conserved cysteine through the conserved F or W. A D gene is named only where the DNA matches it firmly. The size of a clone is reported for some rows only, either as once, few or many, or as a class for expanded clones.

D gene	V gene	CDR3 length	clone size	J gene	CDR3 DNA	CDR3 protein
-	TRBV5-1	13	-	TRBJ1-2	TGCGCCAGCCGTACAGGGACGCAGAGTATCTACACCTTC	CASRTGTQSIYTF
TRBD1	TRBV25-1	15	-	TRBJ2-7	TGTGCCAGCAGTGGGGGGACAGGGAGGTCCTACGAGCAGTACTTC	CASSGGTGRSYEQYF
TRBD1	TRBV28	15	-	TRBJ1-6	TGTGCCAGCACCCACCGGGACAGGAGGAATTCACCCCTCCACTTT	CASTHRDRRNSPLHF
TRBD2	TRBV9	14	-	TRBJ2-3	TGTGCCAGCAGCGAGCCTAGCGGGGGCCTGGCGCAGTATTTT	CASSEPSGGLAQYF
-	TRBV28	15	-	TRBJ2-7	TGTGCCAGCAGTTTAATCGGGAGCGGCTCCTACGAGCAGTACTTC	CASSLIGSGSYEQYF
-	TRBV4-3	16	-	TRBJ2-6	TGCGCCAGCAGCCAAGAGGCGGGACCTGGGGCCAACGTCCTGACTTTC	CASSQEAGPGANVLTF
TRBD1	TRBV10-2	16	-	TRBJ2-5	TGCGCCAGCAGTGAACCGGGACAGGGAGGGCAGGAGACCCAGTACTTC	CASSEPGQGGQETQYF
-	TRBV7-3	15	once	TRBJ2-5	TGTGCCAGCAGCCTATGGGGGGGCGCAGAGGAGACCCAGTACTTC	CASSLWGGAEETQYF
TRBD1	TRBV29-1	15	-	TRBJ2-3	TGCAGCGCCACACAGGGGGCCCATTCAGCAGATACGCAGTATTTT	CSATQGAHSADTQYF
-	TRBV7-2	15	-	TRBJ1-2	TGTGCCAGCAGCCCCCGGACAGCCGAACTCTATGGCTACACCTTC	CASSPRTAELYGYTF
TRBD2	TRBV7-8	18	once	TRBJ2-1	TGTGCCAGCAGCTTAGCCCTAGCGGGGGGGGTGGTTCTGAATGAGCAGTTCTTC	CASSLALAGGVVLNEQFF
TRBD2	TRBV7-6	16	-	TRBJ2-7	TGTGCCAGCAGCTTCGGACTAGCGGGGGGGAAAAACGAGCAGTACTTC	CASSFGLAGGKNEQYF
-	TRBV6-1	13	-	TRBJ2-5	TGTGCCAGCAGTGACGAACCAGGTTGGACCCAGTACTTC	CASSDEPGWTQYF
TRBD2	TRBV27	15	-	TRBJ2-7	TGTGCCAGCAGTTTGCGGGGGGGTAGCTCCTACGAGCAGTACTTC	CASSLRGGSSYEQYF